These 5 T cell receptor beta chains were all obtained from the same sample, sequenced in a study of blood T cell repertoires in COVID-19. Measured with immunoSEQ multiplex PCR; TCRdb has only the in-frame clones, and not every one. In the table there are around 120,000 clones, about 80% of which are singletons. Input material: peripheral blood. The receptors shown here come from a man in his 70s with active or convalescent COVID-19.

The chain employs TRBV7-8 and TRBJ1-1, with 7 bases aligning to TRBD1. V trimming: 6 bases; J trimming: 2 bases; junction bases outside the gene matches: 9. There are 15 residues in the CDR3. Germline CDR1 reads SGHVS; CDR2 reads FQNEAQ. DNA of the CDR3: TGTGCCAGCAGACCCCGAGGGGGCCTTAACACTGAAGCTTTCTTT. Protein product: CASRPRGGLNTEAFF.

The chain recombines TRBV24-1 with TRBJ1-5; D uncertain. V dropped 6 bases and J dropped 4 bases, with 15 bases sitting between them. The germline V gene has CDR1 KGHDR and CDR2 SFDVKD. The CDR3 sequence is 15 residues long. The CDR3 region has the DNA TGTGCCACCAGTTTTATGCGTCAACAGAATCAGCCCCAGCATTTT. Translating gives CATSFMRQQNQPQHF.

V gene TRBV7-2 combines with J gene TRBJ1-6; no definite D call. Germline V lookup: CDR1 SGHTA, CDR2 FQGNSA. The CDR3 runs 17 residues. The V gene lost 5 bases and the J gene lost 4 bases, with 18 bases spanning the gap. The CDR3 spells CASSARFVGNYNSPLHF. CDR3 in DNA: TGTGCCAGCAGCGCCCGTTTCGTGGGCAATTATAATTCACCCCTCCACTTT.

CDR3 bases: TGTGCCAGCAGCTTCGTGACCGGGGAGCTGTTTTTT. It is translated as CASSFVTGELFF. The rearrangement links TRBV7-3 to TRBJ2-2; D gene unclear. The V and J ends lost 3 bases and 5 bases respectively, with 4 bases between them. CDR1 and CDR2 from the germline V gene are SGHTA and FQGTGA. The CDR3 has 12 residues.

The chain links TRBV5-4 to TRBJ2-5, with D unresolved. The CDR3 totals 12 residues. V was clipped by 10 bases and J by 4 bases, with 14 bases between them. Per germline, CDR1 SGHNT and CDR2 YYREEE (reference sequence). CDR3 residues: CAYHLVLETQYF. The CDR3 DNA sequence: TGTGCCTACCACCTAGTTCTAGAGACCCAGTACTTC.